This TCR beta chain comes out of a study of tumor-infiltrating lymphocytes in primary liver carcinoma. Study-level findings and limits: Tumors had a top-250-clone fraction that was significantly higher than blood (p = 0.039).

The source of the blood RNA was unsorted whole blood, and germline DNA was extracted as well. Making TCR beta cDNA involved around 540 ng total RNA and a constant-region primer. Modified slightly, ARM-PCR produced TCR beta libraries over three nested multiplex PCR rounds. Running roughly 10 cycles apiece, the first two PCR rounds relied on TRBV1-TRBV30 forward primers together with a C-beta reverse primer. TCRdb reanalysed the multiplex PCR reads using MiXCR and keeps one entry per CDR3 protein. The sample has about 320,000 distinct CDR3 sequences; around three fifths are singletons. In regard to this clonotype: Its antigen is undetermined. The junction and the germline gene differ at one end; a read error may be behind it.

The CDR3 is 13 residues long. CDR1 and CDR2 (germline): WNHNN, SYGVQD (reference sequence). Sequenced input: peripheral blood. This chain connects TRBV10-1 to TRBJ1-2, with 7 bases aligning to TRBD1. The clonotype was recovered from a man aged 40-50 years with primary liver carcinoma and hepatitis B virus infection. CDR3 in DNA: TGCTCCAGCAGTTCTGGGACAGAGAGAGGCTACACCTTC. Its protein product is CSSSSGTERGYTF.